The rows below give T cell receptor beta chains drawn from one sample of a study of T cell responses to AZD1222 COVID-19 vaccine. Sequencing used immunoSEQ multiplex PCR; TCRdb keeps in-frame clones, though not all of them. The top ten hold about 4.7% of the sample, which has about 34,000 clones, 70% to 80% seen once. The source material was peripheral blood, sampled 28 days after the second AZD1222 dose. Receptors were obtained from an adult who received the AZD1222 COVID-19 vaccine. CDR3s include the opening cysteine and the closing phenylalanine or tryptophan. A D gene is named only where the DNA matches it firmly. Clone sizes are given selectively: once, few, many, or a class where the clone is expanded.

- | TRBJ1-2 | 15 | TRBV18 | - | TGTGCCAGCTCACCACCACCGGATACTAACTATGGCTACACCTTC | CASSPPPDTNYGYTF
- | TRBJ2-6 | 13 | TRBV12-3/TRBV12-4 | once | TGTGCCAGCAGGGTAATTGGGGCCAACGTCCTGACTTTC | CASRVIGANVLTF
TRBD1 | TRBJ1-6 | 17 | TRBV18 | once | TGTGCCAGCTCACCCCTGGGCTGGGGGACAGGGGATTCACCCCTCCACTTT | CASSPLGWGTGDSPLHF
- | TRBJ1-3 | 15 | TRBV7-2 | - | TGTGCCAGCAGCCCCCGGAGGGGCTCTGGAAACACCATATATTTT | CASSPRRGSGNTIYF
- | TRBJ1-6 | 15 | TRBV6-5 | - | TGTGCCAGCAGTTACTCGCGACAGAATAATTCACCCCTCCACTTT | CASSYSRQNNSPLHF
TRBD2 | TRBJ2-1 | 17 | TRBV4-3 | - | TGCGCCCCTAGAGGGAGTAGCGGGAGGGCGAGTCTCAATGAGCAGTTCTTC | CAPRGSSGRASLNEQFF
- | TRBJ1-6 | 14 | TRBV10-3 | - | TGTGCCGTCTCAGACAGTATGGCTAATTCACCCCTCCACTTT | CAVSDSMANSPLHF
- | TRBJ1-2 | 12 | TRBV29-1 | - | TGCAGCGTTAGCGGCTCGGGCGGTGGCTACACCTTC | CSVSGSGGGYTF
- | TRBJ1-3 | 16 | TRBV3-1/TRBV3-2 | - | TGTGCCAGCAGCCCTTCAGACATATTCTCTGGAAACACCATATATTTT | CASSPSDIFSGNTIYF
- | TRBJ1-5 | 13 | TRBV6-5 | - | TGTGCCAGCAGCCCAGGGGCTAATCAGCCCCAGCATTTT | CASSPGANQPQHF
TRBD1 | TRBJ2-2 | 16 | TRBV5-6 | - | TGTGCCAGCAGCTTGGAAAGGGGGCAGGGCACCGGGGAGCTGTTTTTT | CASSLERGQGTGELFF
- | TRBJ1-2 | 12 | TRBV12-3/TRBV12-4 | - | TGTGCCAGCAGTTCGGTGGGGCGAGGCTACACCTTC | CASSSVGRGYTF
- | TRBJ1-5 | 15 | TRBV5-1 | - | TGCGCCAGCAGCGCGGACGGTGCGGTGAGCCAGCCCCAGCATTTT | CASSADGAVSQPQHF
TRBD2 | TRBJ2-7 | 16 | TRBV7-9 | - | TGTGCCAGCAGCTTAGCTACGGGGGGTAAATCCTACGAGCAGTACTTC | CASSLATGGKSYEQYF
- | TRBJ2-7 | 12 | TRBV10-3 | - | TGTGCCACCTCGGACACCTCCTACGAGCAGTACTTC | CATSDTSYEQYF
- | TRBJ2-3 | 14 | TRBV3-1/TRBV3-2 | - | TGTGCCAGCAGCCAAAGGGGGGGGGCAGATACGCAGTATTTT | CASSQRGGADTQYF
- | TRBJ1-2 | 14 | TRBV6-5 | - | TGTGCCAGCAGTTACTACATGGAGGACTATGGCTACACCTTC | CASSYYMEDYGYTF
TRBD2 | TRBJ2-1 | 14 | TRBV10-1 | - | TGCGCCAGCAGCTCTAGCGGGGGGGTCTATGAGCAGTTCTTC | CASSSSGGVYEQFF
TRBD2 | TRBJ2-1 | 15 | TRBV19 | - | TGTGCCAGTAGTGAACCGGGACTAGCGGGCCGGGAGCAGTTCTTC | CASSEPGLAGREQFF
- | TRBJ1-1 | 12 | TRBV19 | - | TGTGCCAGTAGTATGGGGACCACTGAAGCTTTCTTT | CASSMGTTEAFF
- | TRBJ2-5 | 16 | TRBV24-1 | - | TGTGCCACCAGTGATTTAAGTTTCGGAAGCAAAGAGACCCAGTACTTC | CATSDLSFGSKETQYF
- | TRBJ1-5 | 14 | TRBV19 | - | TGTGCCAGTACCACCCCAGATAGCAATCAGCCCCAGCATTTT | CASTTPDSNQPQHF
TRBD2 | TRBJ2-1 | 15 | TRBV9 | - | TGTGCCAGCAGCGCCTTAGCGGGGGGGGTTAATGAGCAGTTCTTC | CASSALAGGVNEQFF
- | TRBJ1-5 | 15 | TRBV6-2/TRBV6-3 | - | TGTGCCAGCAGTTACTCAGGAGCGTTAGGTCAGCCCCAGCATTTT | CASSYSGALGQPQHF
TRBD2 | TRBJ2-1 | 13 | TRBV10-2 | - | TGCGCCAGCAGGACTAGCGCTTACAATGAGCAGTTCTTC | CASRTSAYNEQFF
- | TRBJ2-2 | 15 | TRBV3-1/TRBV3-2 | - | TGTGCCAGCAGCCAATGGGGCGTTCGCACCGGGGAGCTGTTTTTT | CASSQWGVRTGELFF
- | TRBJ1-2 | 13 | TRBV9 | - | TGTGCCAGCAGCGTAGGGCTAGGGGATGGCTACACCTTC | CASSVGLGDGYTF
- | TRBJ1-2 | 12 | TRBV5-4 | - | TGTGCCAGCAGCGCTGACAGCAATGGCTACACCTTC | CASSADSNGYTF
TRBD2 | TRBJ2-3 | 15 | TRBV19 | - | TGTGCCAGTAGTATAGATAGCGGGAGCACAGATACGCAGTATTTT | CASSIDSGSTDTQYF
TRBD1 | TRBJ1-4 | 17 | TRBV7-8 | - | TGTGCCAGCAGCTTACCAGAGGGGGACAGGACTAATGAAAAACTGTTTTTT | CASSLPEGDRTNEKLFF